Following are 24 T cell receptor beta chains from one sample sequenced in a study of cytotoxic CD8 clonotypes in ibrutinib-treated CLL. The method was immunoSEQ multiplex PCR; TCRdb's version includes in-frame clones alone and lacks a portion of them. The sample shows some 200,000 clones, about four fifths of them seen only once. The sample here was PBMCs, taken after 12 months of ibrutinib treatment. The source is a human donor with chronic lymphocytic leukemia.

The CDR3 DNA follows: TGCGCCAGCAGCGCGTCGGACAGGGGGGATGGCTACACCTTC. It encodes CASSASDRGDGYTF. The chain combines TRBV5-1 with TRBJ1-2; TRBD1 matches at 10 bases. V lost 4 bases to trimming and J lost 6 bases; unmatched junction nucleotides: 6. Germline CDR1 reads SGHRS; CDR2 reads YFSETQ. The CDR3 runs 14 residues.

The chain combines TRBV5-1 with TRBJ1-6; no firm D call. The length of the CDR3 is 15 residues. Trimming cost V 1 base and J 10 bases, with 15 bases left between them. Germline CDR1 reads SGHRS; CDR2 reads YFSETQ. The CDR3 DNA reads as TGCGCCAGCAGCTTGCGGACGGCCCGTGGATCACCCCTCCACTTT. Translation: CASSLRTARGSPLHF. The full variable domain, its missing parts supplied by reference TRBV5-1 and TRBJ1-6, is KAGVTQTPRYLIKTRGQQVTLSCSPISGHRSVSWYQQTPGQGLQFLFEYFSETQRNKGNFPGRFSGRQFSNSRSEMNVSTLELGDSALYLCASSLRTARGSPLHFGNGTRLTVT.

The V gene is TRBV7-3, the J gene TRBJ1-6, with TRBD1 as a possible D gene (6 bases). Germline V gives CDR1 SGHTA, CDR2 FQGTGA. V dropped 3 bases and J dropped 7 bases, with 10 bases sitting between them. The CDR3 is 14 residues long. Written as DNA, the CDR3 is TGTGCCAGCAGCTTGGACAGTCAAAATTCACCCCTCCACTTT. Its translation: CASSLDSQNSPLHF.

In regard to this clone: The junction does not match germline at one end; this may be a read error. J is TRBJ2-7 and V is TRBV27; D is possibly TRBD1 (6 bases). The CDR3 is 13 amino acids. The V gene's germline CDR1 is MNHEY and CDR2 SMNVEV (reference sequence). The CDR3 loop reads CASSLAGAYGQYF. CDR3 nucleotide sequence: TGTGCCAGCAGTTTGGCAGGGGCCTACGGGCAGTACTTC.

This clone was seen a handful of times. The V call is TRBV6-1, the J call TRBJ2-6, with D hard to call. V dropped 7 bases and J dropped 2 bases, with 6 bases sitting between them. Germline-derived CDR1 and CDR2 are MNHNS and SASEGT. CDR3 length equals 13 residues. The CDR3 is CASKFAGANVLTF. The CDR3 DNA is TGTGCCAGCAAATTCGCTGGGGCCAACGTCCTGACTTTC.

The chain has TRBV5-1 and TRBJ2-5; the match to TRBD2 covers 10 bases. The CDR3 has 17 residues. V shed 3 bases and J 4 bases; nucleotides not matched to a gene: 12. The germline CDR1 and CDR2 sequences are SGHRS and YFSETQ. CDR3 DNA: TGCGCCAGCAGCTGGTTAGCGGGAGGTCTTAAGGGAGAGACCCAGTACTTC. It yields the protein CASSWLAGGLKGETQYF.

The chain links TRBV11-2 to TRBJ2-7; tentative D call: TRBD1 (6 bases). V was cut by 2 bases and J by 3 bases, with 11 bases left in between. Germline V CDR1 and CDR2: SGHAT, FQNNGV. The CDR3 is 14 amino acids. The CDR3 reads CASSLTGGGYEQYF. DNA of the CDR3: TGTGCCAGCAGCTTAACTGGGGGCGGCTACGAGCAGTACTTC.

The CDR3 coding sequence is TGTGCCAGCAGTGGATCAAAAGGGATCTCCTACAATGAGCAGTTCTTC. It specifies CASSGSKGISYNEQFF. The V and J genes are TRBV27 and TRBJ2-1; unclear D gene. Germline V lookup: CDR1 MNHEY, CDR2 SMNVEV (reference sequence). V gave up 5 bases and J gave up 0 bases, with 14 bases separating them. The length of the CDR3 is 16 residues.

This clone was recorded a few times. The chain combines TRBV18 with TRBJ2-1; 10 bases are shared with TRBD1. CDR1 is KGHSH, CDR2 LQKENI, per germline. The CDR3 length is 14 residues. Trimming at V came to 6 bases and at J to 5 bases, leaving 4 bases not matched to a gene. The CDR3: CASSRTGGNNEQFF. The DNA of the CDR3 is TGTGCCAGCTCCCGGACAGGGGGGAACAATGAGCAGTTCTTC.

The chain joins TRBV9 to TRBJ2-3; 12 bases fit TRBD2. Trimming at V came to 0 bases and at J to 3 bases, leaving 2 bases not matched to a gene. The germline V gene has CDR1 SGDLS and CDR2 YYNGEE. The length of the CDR3 is 16 residues. CDR3 sequence: CASSVGTSGTTDTQYF. For the CDR3, the DNA is TGTGCCAGCAGCGTAGGGACTAGCGGGACTACAGATACGCAGTATTTT. The entire variable domain, with the rest obtained from reference TRBV9 and TRBJ2-3, is as follows: DSGVTQTPKHLITATGQRVTLRCSPRSGDLSVYWYQQSLDQGLQFLIQYYNGEERAKGNILERFSAQQFPDLHSELNLSSLELGDSALYFCASSVGTSGTTDTQYFGPGTRLTVL.

The chain is built from TRBV30 and TRBJ1-3; possibly TRBD1 for D (5 bases). Deletions cut 6 bases from V and 2 bases from J, with 14 bases between. This CDR3 region has 14 residues. Germline loops: CDR1 GTSNPN, CDR2 SVGIG (reference sequence). The CDR3 DNA sequence: TGTGCCTGCAGGGATCCATCGGCTGGAAACACCATATATTTT. Amino acid sequence: CACRDPSAGNTIYF.

This clone was seen once. The gene calls are TRBV18 and TRBJ2-2, with D perhaps matching TRBD2 (6 bases). Trimming cost V 3 bases and J 6 bases, with 14 bases left between them. Germline loops: CDR1 KGHSH, CDR2 LQKENI. The CDR3 consists of 15 residues. Written as DNA, the CDR3 is TGTGCCAGCTCACCCTTGACTAGGGCCCCCGGGGAGCTGTTTTTT. The encoded protein is CASSPLTRAPGELFF.

The J gene is TRBJ2-1, the V gene TRBV27, with TRBD1 as a possible D gene (6 bases). CDR1 is MNHEY, CDR2 SMNVEV, per germline (reference sequence). Deletions cut 5 bases from V and 4 bases from J, with 15 bases between. This CDR3 has 15 amino acids. CDR3 coding DNA: TGTGCCAGCAGTCTAGAATTCCAGGGGTACAATGAGCAGTTCTTC. Translated, it gives CASSLEFQGYNEQFF.

This clone has only a few counts. The chain employs TRBV6-4 and TRBJ1-2; no reliable D call. This CDR3 region has 12 residues. Per the germline V gene, CDR1 is MRHNA and CDR2 is SNTAGT. Trimming shortened V by 2 bases and J by 4 bases, and 5 bases separated the two germline ends. CDR3 nucleotides: TGTGCCAGCAGTGACGGCGGCTATGGCTACACCTTC. As protein: CASSDGGYGYTF.

To note about this clone: Different DNA sequences within this sample yield the same CDR3. The V gene is TRBV15, the J gene TRBJ2-5; unclear D gene. Between the trimmed V and J ends, which lost 1 base and 2 bases, there was a span of 5 bases. The V gene's germline CDR1 is LNHNV and CDR2 YYDKDF (reference sequence). The CDR3 extends over 13 amino acids. This CDR3 reads CATSRGAQETQYF. The CDR3 DNA reads TGTGCCACCAGCAGAGGGGCACAAGAGACCCAGTACTTC. Full variable domain (remainder filled in from reference TRBV15 and TRBJ2-5): DAMVIQNPRYQVTQFGKPVTLSCSQTLNHNVMYWYQQKSSQAPKLLFHYYDKDFNNEADTPDNFQSRRPNTSFCFLDIRSPGLGDTAMYLCATSRGAQETQYFGPGTRLLVL.

The V gene is TRBV4-2, the J gene TRBJ2-1, with D perhaps being TRBD1 or TRBD2 (6 bases each). V was pared by 0 bases and J by 10 bases, with 10 bases between. The CDR3 runs 13 residues. Looked up from germline, CDR1 is LGHNA and CDR2 is YNFKEQ. Here the CDR3 reads CASSQDRGREQFF. CDR3 in DNA: TGTGCCAGCAGCCAAGATCGGGGGCGGGAGCAGTTCTTC.

This chain uses TRBV5-4 with TRBJ2-3; tentatively, D is TRBD2 (7 bases). This CDR3 has 16 amino acids. The ends were cut back, 4 bases at V and 2 bases at J, with 17 bases in the middle. CDR1 and CDR2 from the germline V gene are SGHNT and YYREEE (reference sequence). The DNA of the CDR3 is TGTGCCAGCAGCCGGGGGGCCCAGGGCTACACAGATACGCAGTATTTT. Translation: CASSRGAQGYTDTQYF. Together with reference TRBV5-4 and TRBJ2-3, the CDR3 gives the full variable domain: ETGVTQSPTHLIKTRGQQVTLRCSSQSGHNTVSWYQQALGQGPQFIFQYYREEENGRGNFPPRFSGLQFPNYSSELNVNALELDDSALYLCASSRGAQGYTDTQYFGPGTRLTVL.

J is TRBJ2-7 and V is TRBV5-5, with no clear D. Germline V gene data show CDR1 as SGHKS and CDR2 as YYEKEE (reference sequence). This CDR3 has 13 amino acids. The V end was cut by 2 bases, the J end by 0 bases, with 6 bases between. CDR3 residues: CASSFSISYEQYF. The CDR3 DNA sequence: TGTGCCAGCAGCTTTTCGATCTCCTACGAGCAGTACTTC.

DNA for the CDR3: TGTGCCAGCAGTTTATCAAGCGGGGCCCGCGGTTGGGAGCAGTTCTTC. Protein product: CASSLSSGARGWEQFF. The chain combines TRBV27 with TRBJ2-1, with TRBD2 identical over 7 bases. Germline CDR1 reads MNHEY; CDR2 reads SMNVEV (reference sequence). This CDR3 has 16 amino acids. Trimming at V came to 0 bases and at J to 10 bases, leaving 12 bases not matched to a gene.

The J gene is TRBJ2-1, the V gene TRBV25-1; 14 bases are shared with TRBD2. Germline V lookup: CDR1 MGHDK, CDR2 SYGVNS. J lost 7 bases, V lost 6 bases, and 2 bases had no gene match. The CDR3 spans 14 residues. The CDR3, as DNA: TGTGCCAGCAGCGGGACTAGCGGGAGAAATGAGCAGTTCTTC. Residues: CASSGTSGRNEQFF. The variable domain in full, completed from reference TRBV25-1 and TRBJ2-1, reads EADIYQTPRYLVIGTGKKITLECSQTMGHDKMYWYQQDPGMELHLIHYSYGVNSTEKGDLSSESTVSRIRTEHFPLTLESARPSHTSQYLCASSGTSGRNEQFFGPGTRLTVL.

The chain recombines TRBV4-2 with TRBJ2-3, with TRBD2 matching 9 bases. In germline, CDR1 is LGHNA, CDR2 YNFKEQ. V shed 2 bases, J shed 5 bases, and the junction held 8 bases outside the gene matches. CDR3 length: 16 amino acids. The CDR3 sequence is CASSQSSAGGGDTQYF. The CDR3 DNA follows: TGTGCCAGCAGCCAATCCTCAGCGGGAGGTGGAGATACGCAGTATTTT.

A single count supports this clone. A read error may produce the germline difference seen at one junction end. This chain links TRBV7-7 with TRBJ2-2; D is possibly TRBD1 or TRBD2 (5 bases each). The CDR3 runs 14 residues. The germline V gene has CDR1 SSHAT and CDR2 FNYEAQ (reference sequence). CDR3 protein: CASSSQGPLGELFF. In DNA, the CDR3 is TGTGCTAGCAGCTCCCAGGGACCCCTGGGGGAGCTGTTTTTT.

This clone was counted a few times. The rearrangement links TRBV30 to TRBJ2-2; the D is unclear. This CDR3 spans 13 amino acids. V gave up 2 bases and J gave up 4 bases, with 8 bases separating them. Germline loops: CDR1 GTSNPN, CDR2 SVGIG (reference sequence). The CDR3 here is CAWSFVATGELFF. The CDR3 nucleotides are TGTGCCTGGAGTTTTGTCGCCACCGGGGAGCTGTTTTTT.

The rearrangement joins TRBV19 to TRBJ1-2; TRBD1 agrees at 9 bases. The V and J ends lost 10 bases and 6 bases, in that order; junction bases with no gene match: 9. From germline, CDR1 is LNHDA and CDR2 SQIVND (reference sequence). This CDR3 region has 13 residues. CDR3 amino acids: CATRTGVGNGYTF. The CDR3 coding sequence is TGTGCCACCAGGACAGGGGTGGGCAATGGCTACACCTTC. Looking up the rest from reference TRBV19 and TRBJ1-2 gives the full variable domain: DGGITQSPKYLFRKEGQNVTLSCEQNLNHDAMYWYRQDPGQGLRLIYYSQIVNDFQKGDIAEGYSVSREKKESFPLTVTSAQKNPTAFYLCATRTGVGNGYTFGSGTRLTVV.